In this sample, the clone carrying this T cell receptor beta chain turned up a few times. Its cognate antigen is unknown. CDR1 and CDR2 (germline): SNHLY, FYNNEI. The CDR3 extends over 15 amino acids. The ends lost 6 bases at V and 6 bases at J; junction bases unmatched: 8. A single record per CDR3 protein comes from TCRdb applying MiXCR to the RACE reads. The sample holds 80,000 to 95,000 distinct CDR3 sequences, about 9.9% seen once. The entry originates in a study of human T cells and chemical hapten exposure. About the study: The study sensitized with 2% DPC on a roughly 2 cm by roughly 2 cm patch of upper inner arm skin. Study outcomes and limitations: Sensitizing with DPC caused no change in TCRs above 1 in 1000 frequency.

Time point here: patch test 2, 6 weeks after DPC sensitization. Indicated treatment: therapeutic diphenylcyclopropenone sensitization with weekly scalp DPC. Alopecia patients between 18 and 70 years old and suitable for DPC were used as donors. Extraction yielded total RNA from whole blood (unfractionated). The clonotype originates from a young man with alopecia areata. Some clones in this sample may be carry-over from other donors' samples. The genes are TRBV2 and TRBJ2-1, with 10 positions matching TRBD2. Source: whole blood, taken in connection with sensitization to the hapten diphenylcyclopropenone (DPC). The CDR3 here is CASRLSGGAGNEQFF. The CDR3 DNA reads TGTGCCAGCAGGCTCAGCGGGGGGGCTGGCAATGAGCAGTTCTTC.